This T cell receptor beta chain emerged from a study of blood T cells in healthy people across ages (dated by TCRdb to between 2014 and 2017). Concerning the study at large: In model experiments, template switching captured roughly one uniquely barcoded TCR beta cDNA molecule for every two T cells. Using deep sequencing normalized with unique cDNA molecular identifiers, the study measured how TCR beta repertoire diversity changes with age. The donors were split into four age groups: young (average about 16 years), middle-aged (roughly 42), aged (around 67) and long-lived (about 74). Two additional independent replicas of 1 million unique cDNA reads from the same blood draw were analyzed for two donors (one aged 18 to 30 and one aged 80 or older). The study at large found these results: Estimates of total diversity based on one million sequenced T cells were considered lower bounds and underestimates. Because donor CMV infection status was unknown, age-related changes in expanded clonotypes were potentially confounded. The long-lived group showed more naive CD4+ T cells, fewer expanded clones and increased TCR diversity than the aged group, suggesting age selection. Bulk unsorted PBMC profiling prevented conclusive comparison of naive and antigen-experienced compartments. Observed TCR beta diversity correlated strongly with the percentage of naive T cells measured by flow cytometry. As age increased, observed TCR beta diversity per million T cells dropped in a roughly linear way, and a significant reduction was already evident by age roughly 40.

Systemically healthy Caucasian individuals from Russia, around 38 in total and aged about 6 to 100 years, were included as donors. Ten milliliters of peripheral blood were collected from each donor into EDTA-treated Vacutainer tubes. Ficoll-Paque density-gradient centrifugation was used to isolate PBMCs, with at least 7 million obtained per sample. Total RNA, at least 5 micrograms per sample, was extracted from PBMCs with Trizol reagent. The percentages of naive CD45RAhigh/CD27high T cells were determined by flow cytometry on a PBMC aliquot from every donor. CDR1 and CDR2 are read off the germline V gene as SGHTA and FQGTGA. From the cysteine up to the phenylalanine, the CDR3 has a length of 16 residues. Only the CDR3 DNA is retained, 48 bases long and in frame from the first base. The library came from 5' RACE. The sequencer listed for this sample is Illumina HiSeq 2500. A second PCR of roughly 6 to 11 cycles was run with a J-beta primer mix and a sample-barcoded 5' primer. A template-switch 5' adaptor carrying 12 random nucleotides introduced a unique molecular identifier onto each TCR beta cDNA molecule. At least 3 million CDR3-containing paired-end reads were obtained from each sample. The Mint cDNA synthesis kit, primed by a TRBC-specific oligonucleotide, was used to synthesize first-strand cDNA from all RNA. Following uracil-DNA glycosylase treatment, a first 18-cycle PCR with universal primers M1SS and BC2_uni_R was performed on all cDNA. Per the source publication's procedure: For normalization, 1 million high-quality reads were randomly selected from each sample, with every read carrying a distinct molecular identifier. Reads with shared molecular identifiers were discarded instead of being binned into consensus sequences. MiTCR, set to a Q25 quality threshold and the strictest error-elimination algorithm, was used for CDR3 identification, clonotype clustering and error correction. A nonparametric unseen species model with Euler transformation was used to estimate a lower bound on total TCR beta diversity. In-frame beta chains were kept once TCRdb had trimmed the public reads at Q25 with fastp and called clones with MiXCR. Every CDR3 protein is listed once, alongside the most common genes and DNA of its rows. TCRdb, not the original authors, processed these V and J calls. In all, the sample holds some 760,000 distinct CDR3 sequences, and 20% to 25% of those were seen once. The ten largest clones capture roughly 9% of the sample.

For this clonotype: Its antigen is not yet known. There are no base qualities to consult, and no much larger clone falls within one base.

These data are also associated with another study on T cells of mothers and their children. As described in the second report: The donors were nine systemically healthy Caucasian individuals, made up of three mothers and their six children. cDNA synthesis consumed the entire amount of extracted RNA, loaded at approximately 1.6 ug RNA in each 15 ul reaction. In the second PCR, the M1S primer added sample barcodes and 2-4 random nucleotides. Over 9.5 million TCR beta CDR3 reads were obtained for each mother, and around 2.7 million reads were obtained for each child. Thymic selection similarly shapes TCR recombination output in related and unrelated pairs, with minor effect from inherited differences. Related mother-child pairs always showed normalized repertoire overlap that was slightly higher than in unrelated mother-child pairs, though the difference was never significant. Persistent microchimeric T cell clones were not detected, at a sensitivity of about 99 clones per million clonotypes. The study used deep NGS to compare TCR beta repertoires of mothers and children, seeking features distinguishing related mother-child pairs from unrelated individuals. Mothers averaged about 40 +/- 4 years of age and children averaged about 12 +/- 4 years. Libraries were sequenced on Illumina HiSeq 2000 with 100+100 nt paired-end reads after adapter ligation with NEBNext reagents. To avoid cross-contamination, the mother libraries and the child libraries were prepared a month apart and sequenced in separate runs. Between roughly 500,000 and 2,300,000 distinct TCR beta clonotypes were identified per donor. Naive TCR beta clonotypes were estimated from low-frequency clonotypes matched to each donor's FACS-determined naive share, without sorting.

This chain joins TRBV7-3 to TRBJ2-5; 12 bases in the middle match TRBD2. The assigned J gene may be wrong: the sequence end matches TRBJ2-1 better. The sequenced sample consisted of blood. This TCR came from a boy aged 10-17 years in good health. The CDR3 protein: CASSSQTSGGSNEQFF. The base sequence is TGTGCCAGCAGCTCTCAGACTAGCGGGGGTTCGAATGAGCAGTTCTTC.